This is a list of T cell receptor beta chains from one sample in a study of neurological immune-mediated disorders. One entry per CDR3 protein results from TCRdb running MiXCR on the 5' RACE reads. The repertoire includes about 82,000 distinct CDR3 sequences, 2% to 3% of them detected once, and roughly 1.2% sits in the top ten. Material for sequencing was PBMCs. Source of these receptors: a woman aged 25 to 39 with multiple sclerosis. Each CDR3 is given with its conserved first and last residue. A D gene is named only where the DNA matches it firmly. Size tells how often a clone was seen (once, few, many) or the class of an expanded clone, and some rows leave it out.

d_call,v_call,clone_size,j_call,cdr3_nt,cdr3_aa
TRBD2,TRBV6-6,many,TRBJ2-5,TGTGCCAGCAGTTCTACTAGCGGGTGGGGCCAAGAGACCCAGTACTTC,CASSSTSGWGQETQYF
NA,TRBV12-3/TRBV12-4,many,TRBJ2-1,TGTGCCAGCAGTTTACCTGCCTACAATGAGCAGTTCTTC,CASSLPAYNEQFF
NA,TRBV7-3,many,TRBJ2-5,TGTGCCAGATTCACGGCGACAGCCTTTTTCCAAGAGACCCAGTACTTC,CARFTATAFFQETQYF
NA,TRBV5-1,many,TRBJ2-1,TGCGCCAGCAGCTTGGAATACGGGAATGAGCAGTTCTTC,CASSLEYGNEQFF
TRBD1,TRBV29-1,many,TRBJ2-7,TGCAGCGTGACCGGCGCGGACAGGGGGCCTTCCTCCTACGAGCAGTACTTC,CSVTGADRGPSSYEQYF
NA,TRBV5-6,many,TRBJ1-1,TGTGCCAGCAGCTGGGGTAGCCTTAACACTGAAGCTTTCTTT,CASSWGSLNTEAFF
TRBD1,TRBV6-5,many,TRBJ1-5,TGTGCCAGCAGCGGACAGGGAATTTTACAGCCCCAGCATTTT,CASSGQGILQPQHF
NA,TRBV5-1,many,TRBJ1-1,TGCGCCAGCAGTCTCTGGGGGGGCGTCACTGAAGCTTTCTTT,CASSLWGGVTEAFF
NA,TRBV10-2,many,TRBJ2-3,TGCGCCAGCAGAGGGGGTGGCACAGATACGCAGTATTTT,CASRGGGTDTQYF
NA,TRBV29-1,many,TRBJ2-5,TGCAGCGTCTACCCCAGGGAGACGGAGACCCAGTACTTC,CSVYPRETETQYF
NA,TRBV12-3/TRBV12-4,many,TRBJ1-5,TGTGCCAGCAGGAAGACAGATGACAATCAGCCCCAGCATTTT,CASRKTDDNQPQHF
NA,TRBV7-2,many,TRBJ1-1,TGTGCCAGCAGCCACCGGGGGACTGAAGCTTTCTTT,CASSHRGTEAFF
NA,TRBV6-2/TRBV6-3,many,TRBJ2-2,TGTGCCAGCAGCCTCGGGGAGAGCGGGGAGCTGTTTTTT,CASSLGESGELFF
NA,TRBV6-2/TRBV6-3,many,TRBJ2-2,TGTGCCAGCAGTTCCCCCACCGGGGAGCTGTTTTTT,CASSSPTGELFF
TRBD2,TRBV3-1,many,TRBJ2-2,TGTGCCAGCAGACCGACTAGCGGTAACACCGGGGAGCTGTTTTTT,CASRPTSGNTGELFF
NA,TRBV5-6,many,TRBJ1-5,TGTGCCAGCAGCTTGGGAGGAGTTAGCAATCAGCCCCAGCATTTT,CASSLGGVSNQPQHF
TRBD1,TRBV28,many,TRBJ1-2,TGTGCCATTCAGGGGGCAGCCCTTTATGGCTACACCTTC,CAIQGAALYGYTF
NA,TRBV11-2,many,TRBJ2-7,TGTGCCAGCAGCGTACTCTACGAGCAGTACTTC,CASSVLYEQYF
NA,TRBV5-1,many,TRBJ2-1,TGCGCCAGCAGCTTGGTCTTGGGAGCAGACAATGAGCAGTTCTTC,CASSLVLGADNEQFF
NA,TRBV6-5,many,TRBJ1-1,TGTGCCAGCAGGAGGACAGCGAACACTGAAGCTTTCTTT,CASRRTANTEAFF
NA,TRBV12-3/TRBV12-4,NA,TRBJ1-1,TGTGCCAGCAAGCTCCAGGCGGCGGGGACTGAAGCTTTCTTT,CASKLQAAGTEAFF
NA,TRBV25-1,NA,TRBJ2-6,TGTGCCAGCAGTGAAGGGGGCTCTAGTACTGGGGCCAACGTCCTGACTTTC,CASSEGGSSTGANVLTF
NA,TRBV7-9,many,TRBJ1-1,TGTGCCAGCAGCTTAAGTATTGGGGGGCCAGAGGCTTTCTTT,CASSLSIGGPEAFF
NA,TRBV5-1,many,TRBJ2-5,TGCGCCAGCAGCCCAGGAAACAGGCTCGGAGAGACCCAGTACTTC,CASSPGNRLGETQYF
TRBD1,TRBV7-2,many,TRBJ1-4,TGTGCCAGCAGCTTAGGGGTCGACAGGGGGCTGTTTTTT,CASSLGVDRGLFF
NA,TRBV18,NA,TRBJ2-7,TGTGCCAGCTCACCACCTTTGGCGGGAAGCGAGCAGTACTTC,CASSPPLAGSEQYF
TRBD2,TRBV20-1,many,TRBJ2-2,TGCAGTGCAGCGGGGATTGCAGGAGTGAACACCGGGGAGCTGTTTTTT,CSAAGIAGVNTGELFF
TRBD1,TRBV20-1,many,TRBJ1-4,TGCAGTGCCCAATCCGGACAGGGGAATGAAAAACTGTTTTTT,CSAQSGQGNEKLFF
NA,TRBV2,many,TRBJ1-4,TGTGCCAGCAAGGAGTCTCCTAATGAAAAACTGTTTTTT,CASKESPNEKLFF
TRBD2,TRBV20-1,many,TRBJ2-2,TGCAGTGCTAGACCGAGCGGGAGTGGGGCCGGGGAGCTGTTTTTT,CSARPSGSGAGELFF
NA,TRBV20-1,many,TRBJ2-7,TGCAGTGCACCGAAGGGGGGAGGGGTCCACTACGAGCAGTACTTC,CSAPKGGGVHYEQYF
TRBD2,TRBV20-1,many,TRBJ2-4,TGCAGTGCTAGGAGGGGACTAGCGGAAAACATTCAGTACTTC,CSARRGLAENIQYF
TRBD2,TRBV14,many,TRBJ2-7,TGTGCCAGCAGCCAGGGACTAGCGGGACCCTACGAGCAGTACTTC,CASSQGLAGPYEQYF
NA,TRBV10-1,few,TRBJ2-7,TGCGCCAGCAGTGGGACAGACTCCAACGAGCAGTACTTC,CASSGTDSNEQYF
TRBD1,TRBV20-1,many,TRBJ1-2,TGCAGTGCTAGAGACAGGGGGCGGGTTACCGTATATGGCTACACCTTC,CSARDRGRVTVYGYTF
TRBD1,TRBV12-3/TRBV12-4,many,TRBJ2-5,TGTGCCAGCAGCTCGACAGGGTTAGAGACCCAGTACTTC,CASSSTGLETQYF
NA,TRBV27,many,TRBJ2-7,TGTGCCAGCCTCAGGGGCCCCGAGCAGTACTTC,CASLRGPEQYF
NA,TRBV24-1,many,TRBJ2-1,TGTGCCACCAGTGGTCCGGTTGAGCAGTTCTTC,CATSGPVEQFF
NA,TRBV29-1,many,TRBJ1-1,TGCAGCGTCTCGACGACCACTGAAGCTTTCTTT,CSVSTTTEAFF
NA,TRBV30,many,TRBJ1-1,TGTGCCTCCAGTCCAGGGATTCGAGAGTGGACTGAAGCTTTCTTT,CASSPGIREWTEAFF
NA,TRBV6-5,many,TRBJ2-2,TGTGCCAGCAGCAATGTAGAGAGCCCGAACACCGGGGAGCTGTTTTTT,CASSNVESPNTGELFF
NA,TRBV5-1,many,TRBJ2-3,TGCGCCAGCAGCCTCCCCGACAGTTATACGCAGTATTTT,CASSLPDSYTQYF
TRBD1,TRBV5-1,many,TRBJ1-1,TGCGCCAGCAGCTTGACAGGGGGCGATGGTGAAGCTTTCTTT,CASSLTGGDGEAFF
TRBD2,TRBV5-1,many,TRBJ2-2,TGCGCCAGCAGCGGTAGCGGGACTAACACCGGGGAGCTGTTTTTT,CASSGSGTNTGELFF
NA,TRBV7-2,many,TRBJ2-4,TGTGCCAGCAGCCCTCCGGAGGGCATTCAGTACTTC,CASSPPEGIQYF
NA,TRBV11-3,many,TRBJ1-1,TGTGCCAGCAGCTTAACTAGGAACACTGAAGCTTTCTTT,CASSLTRNTEAFF
NA,TRBV4-3,many,TRBJ2-3,TGCGCCAGCAGCCTTGAGGACTACGCCACGCAGTATTTT,CASSLEDYATQYF
TRBD1,TRBV20-1,many,TRBJ1-1,TGCAGTGCTAGGGAGACAGGGAGGGACACTGAAGCTTTCTTT,CSARETGRDTEAFF
NA,TRBV7-2,many,TRBJ2-4,TGTGCCAGCAGCGTTGCGGGCTCCAAAAACATTCAGTACTTC,CASSVAGSKNIQYF
NA,TRBV15,many,TRBJ1-1,TGTGCCACCAGCAGAGAAGGGCGGGATGAGTGGGACACTGAAGCTTTCTTT,CATSREGRDEWDTEAFF
TRBD2,TRBV20-1,many,TRBJ2-3,TGCAGTGCTACCGGGACTAGCGGGACCTACACAGATACGCAGTATTTT,CSATGTSGTYTDTQYF
NA,TRBV6-5,many,TRBJ2-6,TGTGCCAGCAGGCCGGGACGTAGGTCTGGGGCCAACGTCCTGACTTTC,CASRPGRRSGANVLTF
NA,TRBV5-1,many,TRBJ1-1,TGCGCCAGCAGCCTGGGGGAGGACACTGAAGCTTTCTTT,CASSLGEDTEAFF
TRBD1,TRBV5-1,many,TRBJ2-5,TGCGCCAGCAGCCGGAATACAGGGGGCGGTCCAGAGACCCAGTACTTC,CASSRNTGGGPETQYF